These 24 T cell receptor beta chains share one sample of origin, sequenced in a study of technical replicates of blood from several donors (dated by TCRdb to the late 2010s). The library was obtained by the immunoSEQ multiplex PCR assay. TCRdb provides this immuneACCESS table in a form limited to in-frame rearrangements. Some clones are lacking; in checked studies, under half of them reflect an unresolved V gene, and why the rest are absent is not known. This sample is represented by 78,000 or so clones; about nine tenths of them were singletons. The ten largest clones take up 0.35% to 0.45% of the sample. The sequencing sample was made of T cells isolated from PBMCs. These TCRs come from a human donor in good health. Some clones in this sample may be carry-over from other donors' samples.

The rearrangement joins TRBV5-1 to TRBJ1-4, with D unresolved. V dropped 0 bases and J dropped 7 bases, with 13 bases sitting between them. CDR3 size: 15 residues. The germline V gene encodes CDR1 SGHRS and CDR2 YFSETQ. The CDR3 reads CASSLEGPRGEKLFF. As DNA, the CDR3 is TGCGCCAGCAGCTTGGAAGGGCCGCGGGGTGAAAAACTGTTTTTT.

V and J are TRBV5-8 and TRBJ1-2; D is perhaps TRBD1 (5 bases). The CDR3 totals 17 residues. The V gene's germline CDR1 is SGHTS and CDR2 YDEGEE. V dropped 5 bases and J dropped 8 bases, with 28 bases sitting between them. CDR3 nucleotides: TGTGCCAGCAGGAACAGCAGGGACTCCCGTATCGCCATCGGCTACACCTTC. Residues: CASRNSRDSRIAIGYTF.

The V gene is TRBV27, the J gene TRBJ1-2; 7 bases line up with TRBD1. The CDR3 consists of 12 residues. Germline trimming cut 6 bases from V and 14 bases from J; bases unmatched to any gene: 12. CDR1 and CDR2 from the germline V gene are MNHEY and SMNVEV (reference sequence). CDR3 DNA: TGTGCCAGCAGACACCGGGACAGCGTATGGACCTTC. Its protein is CASRHRDSVWTF.

The CDR3, as DNA: TGCGCCAGCACCGTGGCAGCTAACTATGGCTACACCTTC. Protein product: CASTVAANYGYTF. This chain connects TRBV5-1 to TRBJ1-2; D call uncertain. V gave up 6 bases and J gave up 0 bases, with 9 bases separating them. Germline values: CDR1 SGHRS, CDR2 YFSETQ. The length of the CDR3 is 13 residues.

This rearrangement joins TRBV27 to TRBJ2-1, with 11 nucleotides matching TRBD2. The V segment lost 4 bases and the J segment 4 bases; nucleotides outside the gene matches: 6. The CDR3 consists of 16 residues. Looked up from germline, CDR1 is MNHEY and CDR2 is SMNVEV (reference sequence). The CDR3 sequence: CASSWDTSGSYNEQFF. The DNA for the CDR3 is TGTGCCAGCAGTTGGGACACTAGCGGGAGTTACAATGAGCAGTTCTTC.

The chain is built from TRBV9 and TRBJ2-4; 8 bases are shared with TRBD1. V trimming: 3 bases; J trimming: 3 bases; junction bases outside the gene matches: 2. CDR3 length: 14 residues. Germline V gene sequence: CDR1 SGDLS, CDR2 YYNGEE. DNA for the CDR3: TGTGCCAGCAGCGCTACAGGGGGCAAAAACATTCAGTACTTC. Residues: CASSATGGKNIQYF. The full variable domain, with the rest looked up from reference TRBV9 and TRBJ2-4, is DSGVTQTPKHLITATGQRVTLRCSPRSGDLSVYWYQQSLDQGLQFLIQYYNGEERAKGNILERFSAQQFPDLHSELNLSSLELGDSALYFCASSATGGKNIQYFGAGTRLSVL.

The rearrangement links TRBV14 to TRBJ2-7; no clear D gene. CDR3 length: 16 amino acids. Germline CDR1 reads SGHDN; CDR2 reads FVKESK. Deletions cut 2 bases from V and 2 bases from J, with 16 bases between. CDR3 protein: CASSQLTLRTTYEQYF. CDR3 nucleotide sequence: TGTGCCAGCAGCCAACTCACTTTACGAACGACCTACGAGCAGTACTTC.

V and J are TRBV2 and TRBJ1-1; tentative D call: TRBD1 (5 bases). Germline CDR1 reads SNHLY; CDR2 reads FYNNEI. The V gene lost 5 bases and the J gene lost 1 base, with 14 bases spanning the gap. The CDR3 spans 15 residues. CDR3 nucleotide sequence: TGTGCCAGCAGTTTTACGACAGAGAAGAACACTGAAGCTTTCTTT. This codes for CASSFTTEKNTEAFF. The full variable domain, rest sourced from reference TRBV2 and TRBJ1-1, is EPEVTQTPSHQVTQMGQEVILRCVPISNHLYFYWYRQILGQKVEFLVSFYNNEISEKSEIFDDQFSVERPDGSNFTLKIRSTKLEDSAMYFCASSFTTEKNTEAFFGQGTRLTVV.

The V and J genes are TRBV6-6 and TRBJ2-2, with no clear D. CDR3 length: 14 residues. Trimming shortened V by 1 base and J by 7 bases, and 10 bases separated the two germline ends. Germline V gives CDR1 MNHNY, CDR2 SVGAGI (reference sequence). CDR3 protein: CASSYLQAGGELFF. In DNA, the CDR3 is TGTGCCAGCAGTTACTTGCAGGCTGGCGGGGAGCTGTTTTTT.

CDR3 DNA: TGTGCCACCAGCGTGCCGGGACAGGGCACAGATACGCAGTATTTT. It encodes CATSVPGQGTDTQYF. The rearrangement joins TRBV15 to TRBJ2-3; 8 nucleotides align to TRBD1. The CDR3 is 15 residues long. Trimming cost V 5 bases and J 1 base; bases outside gene matches: 5. The germline V gene has CDR1 LNHNV and CDR2 YYDKDF (reference sequence).

The rearrangement joins TRBV6-5 to TRBJ1-2; TRBD1 might be the D (6 bases). CDR3 size: 13 residues. The V gene lost 6 bases and the J gene lost 2 bases, with 10 bases spanning the gap. Germline values: CDR1 MNHEY, CDR2 SVGAGI. CDR3 nucleotide sequence: TGTGCCAGCAGCAGGGGTGGAAACTATGGCTACACCTTC. It translates to CASSRGGNYGYTF.

This clone was detected only once. V is TRBV29-1 and J is TRBJ2-1; 7 bases align to TRBD2. The J segment lost 3 bases and the V segment lost 6 bases, leaving 11 bases of the junction unmatched. The CDR3 covers 15 residues. The germline CDR1 and CDR2 sequences are SQVTM and ANQGSEA. This chain's CDR3 is CSVGPWREYYNEQFF. For the CDR3, the DNA is TGCAGCGTAGGGCCCTGGCGGGAGTACTACAATGAGCAGTTCTTC.

The V gene is TRBV18, the J gene TRBJ2-3, with D perhaps matching TRBD1 (7 bases). Germline V gives CDR1 KGHSH, CDR2 LQKENI. V lost 4 bases and J lost 2, with 13 bases in between. This CDR3 comprises 15 residues. The chain's CDR3 is CASSLQGDSTDTQYF. Here the CDR3 DNA reads TGTGCCAGCTCACTTCAGGGGGACTCCACAGATACGCAGTATTTT.

The CDR3 nucleotides are TGTGCCAGCTCGCCGGGACAGGGAAACAATGAGCAGTTCTTC. Protein product: CASSPGQGNNEQFF. This chain links TRBV6-5 with TRBJ2-1, with 9 bases matching TRBD1. Germline loops: CDR1 MNHEY, CDR2 SVGAGI. CDR3 length equals 14 residues. V gave up 8 bases and J gave up 5 bases; unmatched junction bases: 7.

The rearrangement links TRBV7-2 to TRBJ2-7, with D possibly TRBD1 on 5 matching bases. The CDR3 runs 15 residues. With 4 bases removed from V and 4 bases from J, the gap between germline ends came to 17 bases. The V gene's germline CDR1 is SGHTA and CDR2 FQGNSA. CDR3 in DNA: TGTGCCAGCAGCTCAAGGGGTGGAAGCGAATACGAGCAGTACTTC. Translating it yields CASSSRGGSEYEQYF.

The chain carries TRBV7-9 and TRBJ2-3; TRBD1 aligns across 10 bases. The germline gives CDR1 SEHNR, CDR2 FQNEAQ (reference sequence). The ends lost 2 bases at V and 4 bases at J; junction bases unmatched: 6. The CDR3 loop spans 16 amino acids. The CDR3 DNA is TGTGCCAGCAGCTTATCGCGGGACAGGGGTTCAGATACGCAGTATTTT. It encodes CASSLSRDRGSDTQYF.

This sequence joins TRBV28 and TRBJ1-5; D call uncertain. In germline, CDR1 is MDHEN, CDR2 SYDVKM. V shed 5 bases and J shed 0 bases, with 5 bases lying between them. The CDR3 covers 13 residues. The CDR3 coding sequence is TGTGCCAGCAGTATCCGTAGCAATCAGCCCCAGCATTTT. Amino acid sequence: CASSIRSNQPQHF. The entire variable domain, with the rest obtained from reference TRBV28 and TRBJ1-5, is as follows: DVKVTQSSRYLVKRTGEKVFLECVQDMDHENMFWYRQDPGLGLRLIYFSYDVKMKEKGDIPEGYSVSREKKERFSLILESASTNQTSMYLCASSIRSNQPQHFGDGTRLSIL.

V usage is TRBV7-2 and J usage is TRBJ2-7; 9 bases map to TRBD1. This CDR3 spans 14 amino acids. The J segment lost 3 bases and the V segment lost 2 bases, leaving 2 bases of the junction unmatched. CDR1 and CDR2 (germline): SGHTA, FQGNSA. This chain's CDR3 is CASSLMGQGYEQYF. CDR3 DNA: TGTGCCAGCAGCTTAATGGGACAGGGCTACGAGCAGTACTTC. Full variable domain (outside the CDR3, taken from reference TRBV7-2 and TRBJ2-7): GAGVSQSPSNKVTEKGKDVELRCDPISGHTALYWYRQSLGQGLEFLIYFQGNSAPDKSGLPSDRFSAERTGGSVSTLTIQRTQQEDSAVYLCASSLMGQGYEQYFGPGTRLTVT.

The V gene is TRBV6-1, the J gene TRBJ1-4, with a possible D match to TRBD1 (5 bases). Germline V gene sequence: CDR1 MNHNS, CDR2 SASEGT. Trimming shortened V by 1 base and J by 8 bases, and 11 bases separated the two germline ends. The CDR3 contains 14 residues. The CDR3: CASSEVGGVEKLFF. The CDR3 region has the DNA TGTGCCAGCAGTGAAGTCGGGGGAGTGGAAAAACTGTTTTTT.

The V and J genes are TRBV6-1 and TRBJ2-1, with D tentatively TRBD2 (6 bases). V shed 7 bases and J shed 5 bases, with 15 bases lying between them. The CDR3 loop spans 14 amino acids. From germline, CDR1 is MNHNS and CDR2 SASEGT. CDR3: CASTSEVADNEQFF. The CDR3 DNA is TGTGCCAGCACCTCGGAAGTAGCGGACAATGAGCAGTTCTTC.

The chain combines TRBV30 with TRBJ1-2, with D maybe TRBD1 (5 bases). Germline CDR1 is GTSNPN and CDR2 is SVGIG (reference sequence). This CDR3 has 14 amino acids. V lost 0 bases, J lost 6 bases, and 14 bases lay in between. CDR3 sequence reads: CAWSVRGTGDGYTF. The CDR3 bases are TGTGCCTGGAGTGTACGGGGGACGGGAGATGGCTACACCTTC.

This clone was counted a single time. V and J are TRBV7-6 and TRBJ2-5; tentatively, D is TRBD2 (6 bases). The CDR3 length is 14 residues. V dropped 1 base and J dropped 6 bases, with 12 bases sitting between them. Germline V CDR1 and CDR2: SGHVS, FNYEAQ. The CDR3 region has the DNA TGTGCCAGCAGCTTAGGGGGGGATCGACAGACCCAGTACTTC. This sequence encodes CASSLGGDRQTQYF.

This clone was detected once. This chain links TRBV5-1 with TRBJ2-7, with TRBD2 matching over 8 bases. The CDR3 is 14 amino acids. The J segment lost 3 bases and the V segment lost 2 bases, leaving 4 bases of the junction unmatched. CDR1 and CDR2 from the germline V gene are SGHRS and YFSETQ. The CDR3 region is CASSFSGRVYEQYF. CDR3 nucleotide sequence: TGCGCCAGCAGCTTCAGCGGGAGAGTCTACGAGCAGTACTTC.

This clone turned up a few times. The CDR3 here is CASSAGTGASYTF. CDR3 DNA: TGTGCCAGCAGCGCCGGGACAGGGGCGAGCTACACCTTC. This chain connects TRBV7-9 to TRBJ1-2, with TRBD1 matching over 10 bases. Germline V gives CDR1 SEHNR, CDR2 FQNEAQ (reference sequence). J was trimmed by 9 bases and V by 5 bases; bases with no gene match: 6. This CDR3 region has 13 residues.